The sample holds many counts of the clone carrying this T cell receptor beta chain. What it binds is unknown. This sample was included in a study of identical twins. Regarding the study as a whole: Out-of-frame sharing of TCR alpha in monozygotic twins was underestimated by models. Cord blood beta clonotypes present at high abundance carried fewer insertions; no such pattern appeared in memory repertoires. Zero-insertion analyses were open to partial confounding by invariant MAIT and iNKT cells. Sequences that were out-of-frame, alpha and twin-shared displayed an excess of low generation probability.

TCRdb independently ran MiXCR on the 5' RACE reads; one entry per CDR3 protein. Here the sample spans a few hundred thousand distinct CDR3 sequences, approximately 8.6% being singletons. The data also belong to a second study, concerning yellow fever vaccine responses in identical twins.

This clonotype originated in a woman between 18 and 29 years old in good health. The sequenced sample consisted of CD8+ T cells sorted from blood.

The DNA for the CDR3 is TGTGCCAGCAGTCCCAAGAGGACAGGGGCCTACAATGAGCAGTTCTTC. Its translation is CASSPKRTGAYNEQFF. J is TRBJ2-1 and V is TRBV28; 9 positions match TRBD1. V shed 5 bases and J 2 bases; nucleotides not matched to a gene: 7. Per germline, CDR1 MDHEN and CDR2 SYDVKM. CDR3 size: 16 residues.